The clone carrying this T cell receptor (beta chain) has ten or more counts. Its antigen is currently unknown. This CDR3 contains 13 residues. Trimming shortened V by 3 bases and J by 1 base, and 6 bases separated the two germline ends. CDR1 is MNHEY and CDR2 is SMNVEV in the germline V gene (reference sequence). From roughly 390 ng of RNA, a library with molecular barcoded alpha/delta and beta/gamma adaptors was made. TCRdb processed the reads anew with MiXCR; each CDR3 protein has one entry. The sample carries over 80,000 distinct CDR3 sequences, 9% to 15% recorded once. This entry comes from a study of read filtering for tumor transcriptome and immune sequencing. Study-level points and caveats: Approximately 87% of IR-seq clonotypes had a single read, yet these held about 3.5% of reads. IR-seq and RNA-seq agreed better without single-read clonotypes.

The TCR comes from a donor at least 40 years old with multiple myeloma. This chain connects TRBV27 to TRBJ1-1; D gene ambiguous. Sequencing was carried out using a population of CD138-negative cells sorted from bone marrow. CDR3 residues: CASSFRANTEAFF. The CDR3 DNA reads TGTGCCAGCAGTTTCCGGGCGAACACTGAAGCTTTCTTT.